The 10 T cell receptor beta chains reported below all come from one sample, sequenced in a study of PD-1 blockade in classical Hodgkin lymphoma. TCRdb keeps only in-frame clones here, not all; method: immunoSEQ multiplex PCR. The sample includes tens of thousands of clones, nearly 90% of them seen just once. Time point noted: cycle 4 day 1 (C4D1), after 6 weeks of nivolumab. Relapses following autologous stem cell transplantation were seen in all patients, with brentuximab vedotin exposure varying. The sequencing used peripheral blood mononuclear cells (PBMCs), collected before the fourth cycle of nivolumab. Source of these receptors: a human donor with classical Hodgkin lymphoma.

This clone showed up just a few times. The rearrangement uses TRBV6-1 and TRBJ2-1; D gene ambiguous. The germline V gene encodes CDR1 MNHNS and CDR2 SASEGT. V was pared by 6 bases and J by 3 bases, with 3 bases between. CDR3 size: 11 residues. The CDR3 loop is CASSIYNEQFF. In DNA, the CDR3 is TGTGCCAGCAGCATCTACAATGAGCAGTTCTTC.

The chain uses TRBV2 and TRBJ1-6; TRBD1 agrees at 9 bases. In germline, CDR1 is SNHLY, CDR2 FYNNEI. Losses at the gene ends were 9 bases for V and 8 bases for J; bases not matched to a gene: 5. The CDR3 runs 13 residues. CDR3 amino acids: CARSGQGDSPLHF. The CDR3 DNA reads TGTGCCAGGTCGGGACAGGGCGATTCACCCCTCCACTTT.

The CDR3 nucleotides are TGTGCCAGCAGCAATGGGACAGTCCGTTCACCCCTCCACTTT. This encodes CASSNGTVRSPLHF. J is TRBJ1-6 and V is TRBV21-1; TRBD1, as called in the table, went unchecked against the DNA. TRBV21-1 constitutes a pseudogene. The CDR3 covers 14 residues.

V is TRBV5-1 and J is TRBJ2-1; tentative D call: TRBD1 (6 bases). CDR1 and CDR2 (germline): SGHRS, YFSETQ. With 0 bases removed from V and 1 base from J, the gap between germline ends came to 8 bases. The CDR3 is 15 residues long. The CDR3 bases are TGCGCCAGCAGCTTGGAGGGGGAATCCTACAATGAGCAGTTCTTC. Translation: CASSLEGESYNEQFF.

The V call is TRBV6-5, the J call TRBJ2-5; either TRBD1 or TRBD2 may fit D (5 bases each). Germline V gene sequence: CDR1 MNHEY, CDR2 SVGAGI. V lost 6 bases to trimming and J lost 2 bases, with 16 bases between them. The CDR3 spans 15 residues. The CDR3 here is CASRNHGAVQETQYF. The CDR3 region has the DNA TGTGCCAGCAGGAATCACGGGGCCGTACAAGAGACCCAGTACTTC.

This clone was counted a single time. The chain couples TRBV2 to TRBJ2-7, with 8 bases aligning to TRBD1. In germline, CDR1 is SNHLY, CDR2 FYNNEI. J gave up 3 bases and V 7 bases, and 11 bases lay outside the gene matches. The CDR3 extends over 15 amino acids. In DNA form, the CDR3 reads TGTGCCAGCACCCCCGGGACAGGTCAAGGCTACGAGCAGTACTTC. Residues: CASTPGTGQGYEQYF.

As concerns this clone: In the same sample, other DNA sequences code for this CDR3. The V call is TRBV5-1, the J call TRBJ1-5, with D unclear. Between the trimmed V and J ends, which lost 0 bases and 0 bases, there was a span of 4 bases. Germline CDR1 SGHRS, CDR2 YFSETQ. This CDR3 has 14 amino acids. The CDR3 loop is CASSLEGSNQPQHF. In nucleotides, the CDR3 is TGCGCCAGCAGCTTGGAAGGTAGCAATCAGCCCCAGCATTTT.

This chain links TRBV7-6 with TRBJ1-5, with D possibly being TRBD1 (5 bases). V gave up 1 base and J gave up 6 bases, with 7 bases separating them. Germline values: CDR1 SGHVS, CDR2 FNYEAQ. The CDR3 runs to 13 residues. This chain's CDR3 is CASSLGGSQPQHF. CDR3 DNA sequence: TGTGCCAGCAGCTTAGGGGGGAGTCAGCCCCAGCATTTT.

In the case of this clone: An end of the junction does not agree with germline; a read error may underlie this. V and J are TRBV4-2 and TRBJ1-6; no reliable D call. CDR3 length equals 16 residues. CDR1 LGHNA and CDR2 YNFKEQ come from the germline V gene. Here the CDR3 reads CASSQAAGSYNSPFHF. Here the CDR3 DNA reads TGTGCCAGCAGCCAAGCCGCGGGCTCCTATAATTCACCCTTCCACTTT.

The J gene is TRBJ1-3, the V gene TRBV5-1; D call uncertain. The CDR3 contains 14 residues. The V gene's germline CDR1 is SGHRS and CDR2 YFSETQ. Trimming pared 0 bases from V and 3 bases from J, leaving 7 bases between. CDR3: CASSLEGLGNTIYF. The CDR3 DNA is TGCGCCAGCAGCTTGGAGGGCCTTGGAAACACCATATATTTT.